This TCR beta chain was captured in a study of vaccination and CD4 T cells after COVID-19. Study information: No peptide, an HIV-1 Nef pool, or a CEFX pool was what each control culture received. Study observations and caveats: A nonsignificant rise from roughly 21 to 40 was seen in the median number of SARS-CoV-2-reactive clonotypes.

Trimming cost V 4 bases and J 1 base, with 7 bases left between them. CDR1 and CDR2 from the germline V gene are KGHSH and LQKENI. The CDR3 covers 14 residues. This sample's treatment: roughly 10-day PBMC culture with coronavirus spike peptide pools or control peptides (ViraFEST assay). The Oncomine TCR Beta short-read assay was applied to DNA of cultured CD4+ T cells. TCRdb passed the PCR reads through MiXCR, listing each CDR3 protein once. The table has around 19,000 distinct CDR3 sequences, approximately 40% seen once. In the case of this clonotype: Its target is not known.

The receptor's source is a human donor who had recovered from COVID-19. The material sequenced was CD4+ T cells from blood, cultured in vitro, taken before SARS-CoV-2 vaccination. This chain joins TRBV18 and TRBJ2-2; no clear D. CDR3: CASSLLENTGELFF. DNA of the CDR3: TGTGCCAGCTCACTTCTCGAGAACACCGGGGAGCTGTTTTTT.